This paragraph covers one TCR beta chain sequence. Per the authors' pipeline: Reference gene primer amplification in the assay estimated nucleated cell counts. Here immunoSEQ multiplex PCR was the method, and the copy in TCRdb shows in-frame clones only, minus some. D and trimming were read from the DNA, whereas the V and J calls and clone size are those reported in that table. Seen here are about 160,000 clones, around 87% observed once, and the top ten hold 13%. The data belong to a study of blood T cell repertoires in COVID-19. Study details: Sites across the United States, Italy and Spain contributed samples from acute and convalescent COVID-19. In each case, the material was cDNA or gDNA derived from T cells, B-cell-depleted T cells, or PBMCs.

The Seattle patients joined while their infection was active and were tracked longitudinally afterward. The V end was cut by 8 bases, the J end by 7 bases, with 12 bases between. The CDR3 totals 13 residues. Germline V gene data show CDR1 as SNHLY and CDR2 as FYNNEI. Sequencing input: peripheral blood. The chain uses TRBV2 and TRBJ1-6; a possible D gene is TRBD1 (6 bases). This receptor was identified in a man aged 18 to 30 with COVID-19, enrolled during active disease. CDR3 residues: CASGGGPNSPLHF. The CDR3, as DNA: TGTGCCAGCGGGGGGGGCCCGAATTCACCCCTCCACTTT.